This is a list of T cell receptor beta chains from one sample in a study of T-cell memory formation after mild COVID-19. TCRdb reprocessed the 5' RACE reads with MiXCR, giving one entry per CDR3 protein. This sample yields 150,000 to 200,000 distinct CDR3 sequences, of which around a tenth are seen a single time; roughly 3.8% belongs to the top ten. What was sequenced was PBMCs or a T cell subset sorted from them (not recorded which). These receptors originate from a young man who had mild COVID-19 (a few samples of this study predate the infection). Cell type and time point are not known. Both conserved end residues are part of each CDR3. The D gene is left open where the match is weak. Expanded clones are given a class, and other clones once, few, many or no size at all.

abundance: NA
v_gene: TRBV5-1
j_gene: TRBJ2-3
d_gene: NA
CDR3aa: CASTPAPGTDTQYF
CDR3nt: TGCGCCAGCACCCCTGCCCCAGGCACAGATACGCAGTATTTT

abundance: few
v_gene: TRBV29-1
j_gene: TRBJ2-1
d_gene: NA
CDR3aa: CSVEFWGSYNEQFF
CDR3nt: TGCAGCGTTGAGTTTTGGGGGTCGTACAATGAGCAGTTCTTC

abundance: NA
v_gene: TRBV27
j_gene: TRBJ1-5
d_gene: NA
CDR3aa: CASSTGSQPQHF
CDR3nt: TGTGCCAGCAGTACAGGGTCTCAGCCCCAGCATTTT

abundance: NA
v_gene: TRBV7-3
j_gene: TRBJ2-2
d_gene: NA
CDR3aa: CASSLSGQGELFF
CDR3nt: TGTGCCAGCAGCTTATCTGGGCAGGGGGAGCTGTTTTTT

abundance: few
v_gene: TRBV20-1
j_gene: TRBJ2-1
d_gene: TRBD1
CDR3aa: CSAPGTGEYNEQFF
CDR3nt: TGCAGTGCACCCGGGACAGGAGAATACAATGAGCAGTTCTTC

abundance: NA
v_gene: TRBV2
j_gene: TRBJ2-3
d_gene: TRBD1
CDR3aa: CASSGTGSPDTQYF
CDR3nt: TGTGCCAGCAGTGGGACAGGGTCACCAGATACGCAGTATTTT

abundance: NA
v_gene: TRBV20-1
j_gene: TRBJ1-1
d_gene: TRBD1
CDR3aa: CSVTTGGADTEAFF
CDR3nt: TGCAGTGTAACCACAGGGGGGGCTGACACTGAAGCTTTCTTT

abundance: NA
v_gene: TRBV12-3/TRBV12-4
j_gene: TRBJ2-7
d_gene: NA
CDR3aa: CASSLRGSGGPRHEQYF
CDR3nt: TGTGCCAGCAGTTTAAGGGGCTCCGGAGGACCTCGACACGAGCAGTACTTC

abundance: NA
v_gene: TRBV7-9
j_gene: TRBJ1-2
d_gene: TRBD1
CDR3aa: CASSQGASDYGYTF
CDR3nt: TGTGCCAGCAGCCAGGGGGCATCTGACTATGGCTACACCTTC

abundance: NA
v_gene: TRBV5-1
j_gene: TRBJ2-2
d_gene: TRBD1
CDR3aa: CASSLVGTGRTGELFF
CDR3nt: TGCGCCAGCAGCTTGGTTGGGACAGGGAGGACCGGGGAGCTGTTTTTT

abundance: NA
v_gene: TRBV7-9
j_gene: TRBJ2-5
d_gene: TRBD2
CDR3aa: CASSLKAGGPGETQYF
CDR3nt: TGTGCCAGCAGCTTAAAAGCGGGGGGGCCCGGAGAGACCCAGTACTTC

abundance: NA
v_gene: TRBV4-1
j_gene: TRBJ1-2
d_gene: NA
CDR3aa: CASSQVRSRRGRGNYGYTF
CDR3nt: TGCGCCAGCAGCCAAGTACGTTCTAGGAGGGGAAGAGGGAACTATGGCTACACCTTC

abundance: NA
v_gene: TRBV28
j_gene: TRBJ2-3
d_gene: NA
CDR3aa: CASSFGGVRADTQYF
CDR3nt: TGTGCCAGCAGTTTTGGAGGAGTGAGGGCAGATACGCAGTATTTT

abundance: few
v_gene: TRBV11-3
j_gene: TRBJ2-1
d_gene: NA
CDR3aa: CASSQHRADYNEQFF
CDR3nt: TGTGCCAGCAGCCAACACAGGGCTGACTACAATGAGCAGTTCTTC

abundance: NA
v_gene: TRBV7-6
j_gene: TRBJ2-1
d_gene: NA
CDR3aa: CASSSAISSYNEQFF
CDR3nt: TGTGCCAGCAGCTCGGCGATTAGCTCCTACAATGAGCAGTTCTTC

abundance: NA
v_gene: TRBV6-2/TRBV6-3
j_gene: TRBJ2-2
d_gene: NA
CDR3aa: CASSLTAGGELFF
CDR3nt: TGTGCCAGCAGTCTGACAGCTGGCGGGGAGCTGTTTTTT

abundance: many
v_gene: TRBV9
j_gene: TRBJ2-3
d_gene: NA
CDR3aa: CASSVASGPDTQYF
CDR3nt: TGTGCCAGCAGCGTAGCGTCGGGCCCAGATACGCAGTATTTT

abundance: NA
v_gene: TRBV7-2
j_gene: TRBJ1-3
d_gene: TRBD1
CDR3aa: CASSPRTGSGNTIYF
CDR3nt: TGTGCCAGCAGCCCCCGGACAGGGTCCGGAAACACCATATATTTT

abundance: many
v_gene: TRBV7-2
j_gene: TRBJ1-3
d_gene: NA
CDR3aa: CASSLGGPASGNTIYF
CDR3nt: TGTGCCAGCAGCTTAGGGGGGCCCGCCTCTGGAAACACCATATATTTT

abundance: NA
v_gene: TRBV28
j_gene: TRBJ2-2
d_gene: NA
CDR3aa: CASKTNTGELFF
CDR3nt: TGTGCCAGCAAAACAAACACCGGGGAGCTGTTTTTT

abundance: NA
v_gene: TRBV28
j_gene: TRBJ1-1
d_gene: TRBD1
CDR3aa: CASSLWADRGNTEAFF
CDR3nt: TGTGCCAGCAGTTTATGGGCCGACAGGGGGAACACTGAAGCTTTCTTT

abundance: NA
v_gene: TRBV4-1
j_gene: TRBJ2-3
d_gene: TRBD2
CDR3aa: CASSPLVRGGSDTQYF
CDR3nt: TGCGCCAGCAGCCCTCTCGTGCGGGGGGGATCAGATACGCAGTATTTT

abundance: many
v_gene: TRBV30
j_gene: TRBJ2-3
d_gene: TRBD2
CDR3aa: CAWSVWAGGSTDTQYF
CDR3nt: TGTGCCTGGAGTGTGTGGGCGGGGGGGAGCACAGATACGCAGTATTTT

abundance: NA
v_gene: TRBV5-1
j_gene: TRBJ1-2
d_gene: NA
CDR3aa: CASSSDSSYGYTF
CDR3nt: TGCGCCAGCAGCTCCGACAGTAGCTATGGCTACACCTTC

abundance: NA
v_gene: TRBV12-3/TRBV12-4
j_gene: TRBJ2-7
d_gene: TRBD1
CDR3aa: CASSRGQLLYEQYF
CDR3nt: TGTGCCAGCAGCAGGGGACAGCTCCTATACGAGCAGTACTTC

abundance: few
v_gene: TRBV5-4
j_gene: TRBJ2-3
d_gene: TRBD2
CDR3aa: CASSLKLAGARTDTQYF
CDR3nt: TGTGCCAGCAGCCTCAAACTAGCGGGGGCCCGCACAGATACGCAGTATTTT

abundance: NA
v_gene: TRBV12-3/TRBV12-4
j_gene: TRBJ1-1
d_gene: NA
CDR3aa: CASSQTVNTEAFF
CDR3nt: TGTGCCAGCAGTCAGACAGTGAACACTGAAGCTTTCTTT

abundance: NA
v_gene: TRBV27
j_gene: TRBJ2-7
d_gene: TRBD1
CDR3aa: CASSMKPGQGFYEQYF
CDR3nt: TGTGCCAGCAGTATGAAGCCGGGACAGGGTTTCTACGAGCAGTACTTC

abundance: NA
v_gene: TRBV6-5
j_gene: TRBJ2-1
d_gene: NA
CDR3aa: CASSYSVSGILSSSYNEQFF
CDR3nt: TGTGCCAGCAGTTACTCAGTCTCGGGGATTCTATCGAGCTCCTACAATGAGCAGTTCTTC

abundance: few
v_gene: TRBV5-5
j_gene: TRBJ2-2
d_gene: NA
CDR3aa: CASSPARGRGNTGELFF
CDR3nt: TGTGCCAGCAGCCCCGCCCGGGGGCGGGGAAACACCGGGGAGCTGTTTTTT

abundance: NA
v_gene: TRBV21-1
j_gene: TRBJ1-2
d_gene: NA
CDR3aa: CASPQGGNYGYTF
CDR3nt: TGTGCCAGCCCGCAGGGAGGTAACTATGGCTACACCTTC

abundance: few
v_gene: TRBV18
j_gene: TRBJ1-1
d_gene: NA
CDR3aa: CASSPRAANTEAFF
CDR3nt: TGTGCCAGCTCACCACGGGCAGCGAACACTGAAGCTTTCTTT

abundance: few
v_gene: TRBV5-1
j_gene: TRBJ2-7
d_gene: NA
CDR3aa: CASSFGGNYEQYF
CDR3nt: TGCGCCAGCAGCTTTGGAGGGAACTACGAGCAGTACTTC

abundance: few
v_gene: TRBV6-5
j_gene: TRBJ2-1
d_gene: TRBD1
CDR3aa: CASRRQGVFEQFF
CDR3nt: TGTGCCAGCAGACGACAGGGGGTTTTTGAGCAGTTCTTC

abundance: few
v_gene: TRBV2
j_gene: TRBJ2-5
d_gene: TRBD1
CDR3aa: CASKTGLKETQYF
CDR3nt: TGTGCCAGCAAGACAGGGTTGAAAGAGACCCAGTACTTC

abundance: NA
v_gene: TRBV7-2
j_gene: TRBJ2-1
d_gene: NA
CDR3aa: CASSLRPTVTYNEQFF
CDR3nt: TGTGCCAGCAGCTTAAGACCTACCGTAACCTACAATGAGCAGTTCTTC

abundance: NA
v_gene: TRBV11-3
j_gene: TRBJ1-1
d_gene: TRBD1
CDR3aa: CASSLGQGARDTEAFF
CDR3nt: TGTGCCAGCAGCTTAGGACAGGGGGCGCGGGACACTGAAGCTTTCTTT

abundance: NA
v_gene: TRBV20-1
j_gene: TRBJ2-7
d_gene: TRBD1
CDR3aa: CSFRTGAYEQYF
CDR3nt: TGCAGCTTCAGGACAGGGGCCTACGAGCAGTACTTC

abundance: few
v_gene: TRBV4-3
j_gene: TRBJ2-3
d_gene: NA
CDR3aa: CASSQDWVGGPTDTQYF
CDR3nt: TGCGCCAGCAGCCAAGATTGGGTGGGGGGGCCAACAGATACGCAGTATTTT

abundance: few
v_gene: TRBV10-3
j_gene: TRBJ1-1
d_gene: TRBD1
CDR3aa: CAIQGQGGEAFF
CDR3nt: TGTGCCATCCAAGGACAGGGAGGTGAAGCTTTCTTT